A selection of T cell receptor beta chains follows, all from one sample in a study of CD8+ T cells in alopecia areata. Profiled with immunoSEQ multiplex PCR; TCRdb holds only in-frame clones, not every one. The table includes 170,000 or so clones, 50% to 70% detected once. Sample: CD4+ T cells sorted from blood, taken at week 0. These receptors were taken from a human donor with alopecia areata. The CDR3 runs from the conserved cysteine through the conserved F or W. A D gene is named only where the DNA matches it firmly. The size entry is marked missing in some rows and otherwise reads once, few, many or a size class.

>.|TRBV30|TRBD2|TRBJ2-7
CAWSTRTSGDLPYEQYF
TGTGCCTGGAGTACTAGGACTAGCGGGGATCTACCCTACGAGCAGTACTTC
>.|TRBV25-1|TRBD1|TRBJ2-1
CASSVRDRGGDEQFF
TGTGCCAGCAGTGTCCGGGACAGGGGTGGCGATGAGCAGTTCTTC
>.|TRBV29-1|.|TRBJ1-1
CSVQVMNTEAFF
TGCAGCGTCCAGGTCATGAACACTGAAGCTTTCTTT
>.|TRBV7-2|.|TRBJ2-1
CASSPGEAYNEQFF
TGTGCCAGCAGCCCGGGGGAGGCCTACAATGAGCAGTTCTTC
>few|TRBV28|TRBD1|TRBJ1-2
CASSLGQGAYGYTF
TGTGCCAGCAGTTTGGGACAGGGGGCCTATGGCTACACCTTC
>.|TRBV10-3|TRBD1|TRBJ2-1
CAITGQEKFNEQFF
TGTGCCATCACTGGACAGGAGAAGTTCAATGAGCAGTTCTTC
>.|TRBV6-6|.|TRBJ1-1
CASSSIGGETEAFF
TGTGCCAGCAGTAGTATAGGGGGAGAAACTGAAGCTTTCTTT
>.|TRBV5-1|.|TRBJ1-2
CASSLGRLEDGYTF
TGCGCCAGCAGCTTGGGACGCTTGGAGGATGGCTACACCTTC
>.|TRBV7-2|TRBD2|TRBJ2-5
CASSSEAGTLETQYF
TGTGCCAGCAGCTCGGAAGCGGGGACGCTAGAGACCCAGTACTTC
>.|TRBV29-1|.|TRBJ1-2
CSVDGGEWELHGYTF
TGCAGCGTTGATGGTGGAGAGTGGGAGCTTCATGGCTACACCTTC
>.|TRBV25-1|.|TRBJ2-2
CASSELGTGELFF
TGTGCCAGCAGTGAATTGGGTACCGGGGAGCTGTTTTTT
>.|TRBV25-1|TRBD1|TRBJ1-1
CASSETTGSTEAFF
TGTGCCAGCAGTGAGACGACAGGGTCCACTGAAGCTTTCTTT
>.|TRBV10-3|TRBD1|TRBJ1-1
CAISEGQGTEAFF
TGTGCCATCAGCGAAGGACAGGGCACTGAAGCTTTCTTT
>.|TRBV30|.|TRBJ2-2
CAWRDPGNTGELFF
TGTGCCTGGAGAGACCCAGGGAACACCGGGGAGCTGTTTTTT
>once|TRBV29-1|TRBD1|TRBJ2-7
CSVLTGGGQYF
TGCAGCGTTCTAACAGGGGGCGGACAGTACTTC
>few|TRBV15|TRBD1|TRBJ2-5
CATSSLGQGSGETQYF
TGTGCCACCAGCAGCCTGGGACAGGGCAGTGGGGAGACCCAGTACTTC
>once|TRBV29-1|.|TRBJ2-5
CSARGPSGETQYF
TGCAGCGCCAGGGGACCCTCCGGCGAGACCCAGTACTTC
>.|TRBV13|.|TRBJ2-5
CASRGPYQETQYF
TGTGCCAGCAGGGGACCCTACCAAGAGACCCAGTACTTC
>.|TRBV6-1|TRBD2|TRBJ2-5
CASSTGTSSTQYF
TGTGCCAGCAGTACTGGGACTAGCTCAACCCAGTACTTC
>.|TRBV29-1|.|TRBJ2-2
CSPTLPFGGGSNTGELFF
TGCAGCCCAACCCTCCCCTTCGGCGGGGGCTCAAACACCGGGGAGCTGTTTTTT
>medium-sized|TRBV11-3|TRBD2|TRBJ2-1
CASSPIGGGIDNEQFF
TGTGCCAGCAGCCCAATAGGCGGGGGGATTGACAATGAGCAGTTCTTC
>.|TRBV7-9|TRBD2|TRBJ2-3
CASSSGLAGIRDTQYF
TGTGCCAGCAGCTCCGGACTAGCGGGGATTCGTGATACGCAGTATTTT
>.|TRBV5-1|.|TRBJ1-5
CASSLEPGRFEPQHF
TGCGCCAGCAGCTTGGAACCCGGCAGGTTCGAGCCCCAGCATTTT
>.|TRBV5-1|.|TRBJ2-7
CASSPMGQSYEQYF
TGCGCCAGCAGCCCCATGGGTCAGTCCTACGAGCAGTACTTC
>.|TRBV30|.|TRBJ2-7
CAWSWGPGEQYF
TGTGCCTGGAGTTGGGGCCCTGGGGAGCAGTACTTC
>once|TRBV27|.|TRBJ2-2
CATADSSANTGELFF
TGTGCCACCGCCGACAGTTCCGCGAACACCGGGGAGCTGTTTTTT
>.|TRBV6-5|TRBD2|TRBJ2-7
CASSPRGGQFEQYF
TGTGCCAGCAGTCCCCGCGGGGGGCAGTTCGAGCAGTACTTC
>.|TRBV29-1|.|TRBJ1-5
CSVASGVRDQPQHF
TGCAGCGTCGCTAGCGGTGTTAGGGATCAGCCCCAGCATTTT
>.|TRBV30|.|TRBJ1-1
CAWGRLNTEAFF
TGTGCCTGGGGACGGTTGAACACTGAAGCTTTCTTT
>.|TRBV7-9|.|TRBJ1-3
CASSPRVVSGNTIYF
TGTGCCAGCAGCCCTAGGGTGGTCTCTGGAAACACCATATATTTT
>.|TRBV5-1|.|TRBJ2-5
CASSLGGSETQYF
TGCGCCAGCAGCTTGGGTGGTTCGGAGACCCAGTACTTC
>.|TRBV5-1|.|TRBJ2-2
CASSYGANTGELFF
TGCGCCAGCAGCTATGGAGCGAACACCGGGGAGCTGTTTTTT
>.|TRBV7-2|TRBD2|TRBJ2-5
CASSQQPGLAETQYF
TGTGCCAGCAGCCAGCAACCGGGACTAGCTGAGACCCAGTACTTC
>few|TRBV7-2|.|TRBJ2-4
CASSLGSRSLQYF
TGTGCCAGCAGCTTAGGAAGCAGAAGTCTTCAGTACTTC
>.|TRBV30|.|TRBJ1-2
CAWNTVWQSYGYTF
TGTGCCTGGAATACGGTTTGGCAGTCTTATGGCTACACCTTC
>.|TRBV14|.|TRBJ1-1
CASSLHTEAFF
TGTGCCAGCAGCCTTCACACTGAAGCTTTCTTT
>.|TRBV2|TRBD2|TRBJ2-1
CASSALAGESNEQFF
TGTGCCAGCAGCGCATTAGCGGGGGAGTCCAATGAGCAGTTCTTC
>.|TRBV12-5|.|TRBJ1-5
CASGLVRTGPGQPQHF
TGTGCTAGTGGTTTGGTACGTACCGGCCCCGGCCAGCCCCAGCATTTT
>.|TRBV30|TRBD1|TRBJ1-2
CAWTGGRYYGYTF
TGTGCCTGGACAGGGGGCCGGTATTATGGCTACACCTTC
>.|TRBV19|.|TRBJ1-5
CASSIPQTGKVNQPQHF
TGTGCCAGTAGTATCCCTCAAACAGGGAAGGTCAATCAGCCCCAGCATTTT
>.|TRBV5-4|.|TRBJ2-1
CASSKDLNDEQFF
TGTGCCAGCAGCAAGGACCTTAACGATGAGCAGTTCTTC
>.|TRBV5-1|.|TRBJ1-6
CASSLSGTWNSPLHF
TGCGCCAGCAGCTTGTCGGGTACGTGGAATTCACCCCTCCACTTT
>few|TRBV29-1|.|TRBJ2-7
CSVRGDSFNEQYF
TGCAGCGTTCGGGGGGACAGCTTTAACGAGCAGTACTTC
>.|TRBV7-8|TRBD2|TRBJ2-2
CASSPLGLADANTGELFF
TGTGCCAGCAGCCCCCTGGGACTAGCGGACGCGAACACCGGGGAGCTGTTTTTT
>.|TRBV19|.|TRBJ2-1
CASSTEDLPYNEQFF
TGTGCCAGTAGTACTGAGGACCTACCCTACAATGAGCAGTTCTTC